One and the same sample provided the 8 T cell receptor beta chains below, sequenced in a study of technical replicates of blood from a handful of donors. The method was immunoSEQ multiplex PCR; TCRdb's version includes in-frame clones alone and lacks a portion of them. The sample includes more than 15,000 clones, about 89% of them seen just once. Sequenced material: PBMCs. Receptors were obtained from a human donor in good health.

The CDR3 reads CASSLDQGGSARVNTQYF. In nucleotides, the CDR3 is TGTGCCAGCAGCTTAGACCAGGGCGGTTCGGCAAGGGTGAATACGCAGTATTTT. This chain connects TRBV11-3 to TRBJ2-3; a weak D match, TRBD1 (5 bases). This CDR3 contains 18 residues. Germline lookup yields CDR1 SGHNT and CDR2 YENEEA. V was pared by 0 bases and J by 7 bases, with 23 bases between.

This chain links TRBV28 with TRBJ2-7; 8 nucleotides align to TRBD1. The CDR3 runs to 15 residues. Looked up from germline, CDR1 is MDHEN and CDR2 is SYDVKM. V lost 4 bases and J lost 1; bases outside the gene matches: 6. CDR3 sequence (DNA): TGTGCCAGCAGTTCCCCGGGACAGGTTTCCTACGAGCAGTACTTC. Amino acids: CASSSPGQVSYEQYF.

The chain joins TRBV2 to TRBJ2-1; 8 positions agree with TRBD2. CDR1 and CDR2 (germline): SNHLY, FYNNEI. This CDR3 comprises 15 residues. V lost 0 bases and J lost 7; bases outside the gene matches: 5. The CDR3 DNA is TGTGCCAGCAGTGAAGCTCGGGAGGGCCGGAATGAGCAGTTCTTC. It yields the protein CASSEAREGRNEQFF.

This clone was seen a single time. For the CDR3, the DNA is TGTGCCAGCAGCCACGGGACAGGGGGCGCCGACGAGCAGTACTTC. Translating gives CASSHGTGGADEQYF. This chain connects TRBV27 to TRBJ2-7, with 12 bases that match TRBD1. The CDR3 loop spans 15 amino acids. Germline CDR1 is MNHEY and CDR2 is SMNVEV (reference sequence). Losses at the gene ends were 6 bases for V and 5 bases for J; bases not matched to a gene: 8.

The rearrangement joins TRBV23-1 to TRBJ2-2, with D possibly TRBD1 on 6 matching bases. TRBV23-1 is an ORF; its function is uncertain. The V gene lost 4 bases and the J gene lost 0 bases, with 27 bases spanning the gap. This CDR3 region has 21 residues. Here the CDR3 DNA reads TGCGCCAGCAGTCTCCCTGAAGCCCCGACAGGCTACAAGGCGAACACCGGGGAGCTGTTTTTT. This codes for CASSLPEAPTGYKANTGELFF.

In DNA, the CDR3 is TGTGCCAGCAGTGGGACAAGGAGTTCCTACGAGCAGTACTTC. Translating it yields CASSGTRSSYEQYF. The chain employs TRBV28 and TRBJ2-7; D possibly corresponds to TRBD1 (6 bases). The CDR3 contains 14 residues. In germline, CDR1 is MDHEN, CDR2 SYDVKM. Trimming left V 5 bases short and J 1 base short, with 12 bases between.

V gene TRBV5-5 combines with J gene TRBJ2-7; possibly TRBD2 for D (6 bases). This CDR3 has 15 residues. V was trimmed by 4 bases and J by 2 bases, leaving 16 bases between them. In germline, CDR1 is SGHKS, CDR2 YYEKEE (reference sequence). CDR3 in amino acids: CASSAIADIAYEQYF. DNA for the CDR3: TGTGCCAGCAGCGCCATAGCGGATATAGCCTACGAGCAGTACTTC.

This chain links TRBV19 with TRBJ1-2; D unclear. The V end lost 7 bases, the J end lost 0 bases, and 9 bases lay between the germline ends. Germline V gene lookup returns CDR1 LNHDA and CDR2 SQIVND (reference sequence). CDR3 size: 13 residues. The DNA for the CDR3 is TGTGCCAGTACCTCGAGAGCTAACTATGGCTACACCTTC. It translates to CASTSRANYGYTF.